A single sample is the source of the 20 T cell receptor beta chains below, sequenced in a study of response to subunit inactivated influenza vaccine (dated by TCRdb to about 2018). The time point label for this specimen denotes: approximately 45 days after influenza vaccine administration. Library creation used RT-PCR. Instrument used: Illumina HiSeq 2500. TCRdb cleaned the public reads at Q25 with fastp, built clones with MiXCR and kept in-frame beta chains. Duplicate CDR3 protein sequences are folded into a single record with the most common DNA and genes. Here the sample has under 500,000 distinct CDR3 sequences; approximately 11% occur a single time. In total, the top ten clones hold over 9.5% of the sample. The specimen comprised PBMCs from blood, sampled 45 days after vaccination. Receptor source: a man in his fifties who received an inactivated influenza vaccine. Donor details come from another sample of the same person, matched by shared clones.

The CDR3 region has the DNA TGTGCCAGCACTACAACAGGGGGCGAAGGCACAGATACGCAGTATTTT. Translation gives CASTTTGGEGTDTQYF. V gene TRBV7-2 combines with J gene TRBJ2-3; 9 nucleotides line up with TRBD1. J lost 1 base, V lost 7 bases, and 9 bases had no gene match. The V gene's germline CDR1 is SGHTA and CDR2 FQGNSA. This CDR3 is 16 amino acids long.

The CDR3: CSATDRASERAFF. The CDR3 DNA reads as TGCAGTGCTACGGACAGGGCCAGCGAGCGGGCTTTCTTT. J is TRBJ1-1 and V is TRBV20-1; 8 positions agree with TRBD1. This CDR3 spans 13 amino acids. V was clipped by 4 bases and J by 11 bases; unmatched bases: 12. The germline V gene has CDR1 DFQATT and CDR2 SNEGSKA (reference sequence).

This clonotype was seen ten or more times. The chain couples TRBV20-1 to TRBJ2-5; 8 bases line up with TRBD2. Germline V lookup: CDR1 DFQATT, CDR2 SNEGSKA (reference sequence). J was trimmed by 5 bases and V by 1 base; bases with no gene match: 9. The CDR3 consists of 15 residues. In DNA, the CDR3 is TGCAGTGCTAGAGTCCCAAGCGGGAGTATCGAGACCCAGTACTTC. Protein product: CSARVPSGSIETQYF.

This clonotype was detected ten times or more. V and J are TRBV20-1 and TRBJ2-3, with 7 bases aligning to TRBD1. This CDR3 comprises 14 residues. The V and J ends lost 7 bases and 2 bases, in that order; junction bases with no gene match: 9. CDR1 is DFQATT and CDR2 is SNEGSKA in the germline V gene (reference sequence). CDR3 loop: CSGVRTGHTDTQYF. CDR3 sequence (DNA): TGCAGTGGGGTCAGGACAGGCCACACAGATACGCAGTATTTT.

The chain combines TRBV18 with TRBJ2-3, with 8 bases lining up with TRBD2. This CDR3 spans 16 amino acids. Germline CDR1 and CDR2: KGHSH and LQKENI. J gave up 2 bases and V 2 bases, and 6 bases lay outside the gene matches. The CDR3 region has the DNA TGTGCCAGCTCACCATCAGCGGGGGCGTACACAGATACGCAGTATTTT. Translating gives CASSPSAGAYTDTQYF.

This clonotype came up a few times. The chain is built from TRBV27 and TRBJ1-5; weak D call: TRBD1 (5 bases). The length of the CDR3 is 16 residues. Per germline, CDR1 MNHEY and CDR2 SMNVEV (reference sequence). Trimming removed 5 bases from V and 2 bases from J, with 16 bases in between. CDR3 in DNA: TGTGCCAGCAGTCTCTGGGGCCATGTAGGCAATCAGCCCCAGCATTTT. Its protein product is CASSLWGHVGNQPQHF.

This clonotype occurred many times. The chain is built from TRBV6-1 and TRBJ2-1; 8 bases map to TRBD2. There are 15 residues in the CDR3. CDR1 MNHNS and CDR2 SASEGT come from the germline V gene. Trimming at V came to 5 bases and at J to 2 bases, leaving 5 bases not matched to a gene. The CDR3 DNA reads TGTGCCAGCAGTCCCCCCGGGAGGGCCTACAATGAGCAGTTCTTC. This translates into CASSPPGRAYNEQFF.

This clonotype was detected once. This may be a read error: a much more frequent sequence differs by one nucleotide. The chain is built from TRBV5-6 and TRBJ2-2; D uncertain. From germline, CDR1 is SGHDT and CDR2 YYEEEE. The length of the CDR3 is 14 residues. V lost 0 bases, J lost 7 bases, and 10 bases lay in between. This CDR3 reads CASSLALWSGELFF. The CDR3 coding sequence is TGTGCCAGCAGCTTGGCCTTGTGGAGCGGGGAGCTGTTTTTT.

CDR3 amino acids: CASSFREALYEQYF. CDR3 sequence (DNA): TGTGCCAGCAGTTTTCGGGAGGCGCTCTACGAGCAGTACTTC. The chain joins TRBV12-3 or TRBV12-4 to TRBJ2-7; TRBD2 matches 7 bases. With 3 bases clipped from V and 3 bases from J, the junction kept 5 bases outside the gene matches. The CDR3 is made up of 14 amino acids.

This clonotype was observed at least ten times. The genes are TRBV3-1 and TRBJ1-5; no reliable D call. CDR1 and CDR2 (germline): LGHDT, YNNKEL (reference sequence). Between the trimmed V and J ends, which lost 4 bases and 5 bases, there was a span of 9 bases. CDR3 length: 13 residues. CDR3 nucleotide sequence: TGTGCCAGCAGCCCTAGTCGAGATCAGCCCCAGCATTTT. Translating gives CASSPSRDQPQHF.

The genes are TRBV4-1 and TRBJ2-7; D tentatively fits TRBD1 or TRBD2 (6 bases each). V was clipped by 2 bases and J by 1 base, with 9 bases between them. The CDR3 consists of 14 residues. Germline lookup yields CDR1 MGHRA and CDR2 YSYEKL. For the CDR3, the DNA is TGCGCCAGCAGCCAAAGGGGGGTTTCCTACGAGCAGTACTTC. Translation gives CASSQRGVSYEQYF.

The chain carries TRBV12-3 or TRBV12-4 and TRBJ2-3, with 9 bases that match TRBD2. V trimming: 3 bases; J trimming: 3 bases; junction bases outside the gene matches: 7. CDR3 length: 16 amino acids. CDR3 sequence reads: CASSLLPGLATDTQYF. The CDR3 nucleotides are TGTGCCAGCAGTTTGCTTCCGGGACTAGCAACAGATACGCAGTATTTT.

The rearrangement links TRBV7-2 to TRBJ2-4; TRBD2 matches 10 bases. The trim removed 1 base at V and 3 bases at J, leaving 3 bases unmatched. CDR1 is SGHTA, CDR2 FQGNSA, per germline. This CDR3 has 16 amino acids. The chain's CDR3 is CASSLGLAGFKNIQYF. DNA for the CDR3: TGTGCCAGCAGCTTAGGACTAGCGGGCTTCAAAAACATTCAGTACTTC.

This clonotype was seen repeatedly, ten times or more. V gene TRBV20-1 combines with J gene TRBJ1-4; maybe TRBD1 (5 bases). V was trimmed by 2 bases and J by 7 bases, leaving 14 bases between them. Looked up from germline, CDR1 is DFQATT and CDR2 is SNEGSKA (reference sequence). The CDR3 runs to 14 residues. The CDR3 DNA reads as TGCAGTGCTAGACCCCCGGGGGGAGCTGAAAAACTGTTTTTT. Protein: CSARPPGGAEKLFF.

This clonotype showed up just a few times. The V call is TRBV20-1, the J call TRBJ2-5, with 7 nucleotides matching TRBD2. V shed 0 bases, J shed 1 base, and the junction held 11 bases outside the gene matches. From germline, CDR1 is DFQATT and CDR2 SNEGSKA (reference sequence). This CDR3 is 17 amino acids long. In DNA form, the CDR3 reads TGCAGTGCTAGAGATCTTCGGGCTAGCGGAGGCCAAGAGACCCAGTACTTC. Protein product: CSARDLRASGGQETQYF.

This clonotype was seen a few times. The chain carries TRBV20-1 and TRBJ2-7; 8 bases line up with TRBD1. The germline V gene has CDR1 DFQATT and CDR2 SNEGSKA (reference sequence). Trimming took 0 bases from V and 2 from J; bases not matched to a gene: 9. CDR3 length: 16 amino acids. The CDR3 sequence: CSARDPGRGLTYEQYF. The CDR3 nucleotides are TGCAGTGCTAGAGATCCGGGCAGGGGGCTGACCTACGAGCAGTACTTC.

This clonotype has just a few counts. This rearrangement joins TRBV20-1 to TRBJ2-7; 9 nucleotides match TRBD1. The ends lost 5 bases at V and 3 bases at J; junction bases unmatched: 8. CDR3 length: 14 amino acids. The germline gives CDR1 DFQATT, CDR2 SNEGSKA (reference sequence). The CDR3 DNA sequence: TGCAGTGCTTCGGGACAGGGAATCCTCTACGAGCAGTACTTC. It codes for CSASGQGILYEQYF.

This clonotype was detected many times. V usage is TRBV12-3 or TRBV12-4 and J usage is TRBJ2-1, with 7 bases that match TRBD1. Losses at the gene ends were 5 bases for V and 0 bases for J; bases not matched to a gene: 7. The length of the CDR3 is 16 residues. Written as DNA, the CDR3 is TGTGCCAGCAGTCCCTCGACAGGGAGCTCCTACAATGAGCAGTTCTTC. Its protein is CASSPSTGSSYNEQFF.

This clonotype has just a few counts. V is TRBV5-1 and J is TRBJ1-1; 10 bases line up with TRBD1. The J segment lost 1 base and the V segment lost 5 bases, leaving 11 bases of the junction unmatched. CDR1 and CDR2 from the germline V gene are SGHRS and YFSETQ. This CDR3 contains 17 residues. The CDR3 region has the DNA TGCGCCAGCAGTCCAGGGGACAGGGGATATGAGAACACTGAAGCTTTCTTT. Translated, it gives CASSPGDRGYENTEAFF.

This chain links TRBV12-3 or TRBV12-4 with TRBJ2-2; 7 bases are shared with TRBD1. The CDR3 runs to 14 residues. Trimming removed 6 bases from V and 5 bases from J; junction bases left unmatched: 6. For the CDR3, the DNA is TGTGCCAGCAGCGACAGGGATGGAACCGGGGAGCTGTTTTTT. Residues: CASSDRDGTGELFF.